These 5 T cell receptor beta chains came from one sample sequenced in a study of OX40 agonist ivuxolimab in advanced cancers. Profiling relied on immunoSEQ multiplex PCR, and the TCRdb table lists in-frame clones only, not all of them. This sample has about 87,000 clones, with 70% to 90% found just once. The sequenced sample was CD4+ or CD8+ T cells sorted from blood, obtained in a trial of the OX40 agonist ivuxolimab. These receptors were taken from an adult with an advanced solid tumor such as melanoma, head and neck, liver or kidney cancer.

The chain uses TRBV18 and TRBJ1-5, with 7 positions matching TRBD1. J was trimmed by 0 bases and V by 5 bases; bases with no gene match: 4. The CDR3 has 15 residues. Per germline, CDR1 KGHSH and CDR2 LQKENI. In nucleotides, the CDR3 is TGTGCCAGCTCAGGACAGGAGGGTAGCAATCAGCCCCAGCATTTT. It encodes CASSGQEGSNQPQHF.

This clone was counted a single time. The rearrangement uses TRBV11-2 and TRBJ2-1; D not resolved. This CDR3 contains 13 residues. The V end lost 1 base, the J end lost 4 bases, and 5 bases lay between the germline ends. Germline lookup yields CDR1 SGHAT and CDR2 FQNNGV. The CDR3 DNA follows: TGTGCCAGCAGCTTAGGGCAGTACAATGAGCAGTTCTTC. Its protein is CASSLGQYNEQFF.

The J gene is TRBJ1-2, the V gene TRBV19; the D gene is possibly TRBD1 (6 bases). Deletions cut 6 bases from V and 4 bases from J, with 15 bases between. Germline CDR1 and CDR2: LNHDA and SQIVND (reference sequence). This CDR3 region has 14 residues. The CDR3 here is CASRDQGIGYGYTF. The CDR3 bases are TGTGCCAGTAGGGATCAGGGGATCGGCTATGGCTACACCTTC.

This chain connects TRBV7-2 to TRBJ2-2; unclear D gene. This CDR3 has 14 residues. The germline CDR1 and CDR2 sequences are SGHTA and FQGNSA. V was pared by 1 base and J by 7 bases, with 10 bases between. CDR3 residues: CASSLVASNGELFF. DNA for the CDR3: TGTGCCAGCAGCTTAGTTGCGTCCAACGGGGAGCTGTTTTTT.

The CDR3 is CASNPPQGRGTEAFF. The CDR3 DNA sequence: TGTGCCAGCAACCCCCCACAGGGGAGGGGCACTGAAGCTTTCTTT. The chain joins TRBV5-4 to TRBJ1-1; the match to TRBD1 covers 7 bases. Germline CDR1 SGHNT, CDR2 YYREEE (reference sequence). The CDR3 consists of 15 residues. V lost 6 bases to trimming and J lost 4 bases; unmatched junction nucleotides: 12.